This T cell receptor beta chain was captured by sequencing in a study of blood T cell repertoires in COVID-19. Study-level information: The United States, Italy and Spain were the sources of the acute and convalescent COVID-19 samples.

In the original processing: Cell counts per sample came from amplifying reference gene primers. Libraries were prepared by immunoSEQ multiplex PCR; TCRdb keeps only in-frame clonotypes and omits some of them. That table is the source of V, J and clone size, and D and trimming were worked out from the DNA. The sample holds 150,000 to 200,000 clones, 82% seen once. The V gene's germline CDR1 is MDHEN and CDR2 SYDVKM. This CDR3 comprises 15 residues. V lost 5 bases and J 4 bases, leaving 12 bases between the germline ends. The source material was peripheral blood. The gene calls are TRBV28 and TRBJ1-6; no firm D call. The clonotype originates from an elderly woman with acute or convalescent COVID-19. CDR3 in DNA: TGTGCCAGCAGTAAGACGGCGGGGTATAATTCACCCCTCCACTTT. Translation: CASSKTAGYNSPLHF.